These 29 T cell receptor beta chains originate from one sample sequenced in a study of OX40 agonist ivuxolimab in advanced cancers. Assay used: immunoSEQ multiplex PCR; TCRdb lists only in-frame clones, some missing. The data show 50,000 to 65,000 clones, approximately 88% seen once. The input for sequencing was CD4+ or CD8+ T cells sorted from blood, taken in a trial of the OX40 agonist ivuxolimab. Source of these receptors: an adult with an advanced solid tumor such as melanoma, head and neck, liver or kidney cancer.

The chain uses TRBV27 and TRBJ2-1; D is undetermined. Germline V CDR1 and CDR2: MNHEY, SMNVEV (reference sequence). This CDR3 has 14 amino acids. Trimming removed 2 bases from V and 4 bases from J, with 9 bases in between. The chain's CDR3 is CASSLTLAYNEQFF. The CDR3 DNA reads TGTGCCAGCAGTTTAACGTTAGCATACAATGAGCAGTTCTTC.

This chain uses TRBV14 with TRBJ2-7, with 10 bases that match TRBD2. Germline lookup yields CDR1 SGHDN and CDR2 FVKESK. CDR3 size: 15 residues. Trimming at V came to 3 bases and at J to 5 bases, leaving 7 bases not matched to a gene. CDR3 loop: CASSQYSGRYHEQYF. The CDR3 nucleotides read TGTGCCAGCAGCCAGTATAGCGGGAGGTACCACGAGCAGTACTTC. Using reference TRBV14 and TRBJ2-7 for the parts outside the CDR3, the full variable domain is EAGVTQFPSHSVIEKGQTVTLRCDPISGHDNLYWYRRVMGKEIKFLLHFVKESKQDESGMPNNRFLAERTGGTYSTLKVQPAELEDSGVYFCASSQYSGRYHEQYFGPGTRLTVT.

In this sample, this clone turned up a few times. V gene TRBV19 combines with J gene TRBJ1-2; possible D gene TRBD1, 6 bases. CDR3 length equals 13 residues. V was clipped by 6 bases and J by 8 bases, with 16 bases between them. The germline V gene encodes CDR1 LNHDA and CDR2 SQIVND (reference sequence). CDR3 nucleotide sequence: TGTGCCAGTAGCGACAGGCGATTTGCCGGCTACACCTTC. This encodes CASSDRRFAGYTF.

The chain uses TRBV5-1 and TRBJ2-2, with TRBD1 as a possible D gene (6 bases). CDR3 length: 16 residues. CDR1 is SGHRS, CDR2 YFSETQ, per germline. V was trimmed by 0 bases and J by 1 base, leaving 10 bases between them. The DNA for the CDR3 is TGCGCCAGCAGCTTGGGAGTAGGGGGGAACACCGGGGAGCTGTTTTTT. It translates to CASSLGVGGNTGELFF.

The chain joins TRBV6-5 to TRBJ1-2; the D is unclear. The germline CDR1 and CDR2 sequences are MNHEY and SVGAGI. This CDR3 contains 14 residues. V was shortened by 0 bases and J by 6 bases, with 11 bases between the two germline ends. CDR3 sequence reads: CASSYSIWADGYTF. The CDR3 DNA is TGTGCCAGCAGTTACTCGATATGGGCAGATGGCTACACCTTC.

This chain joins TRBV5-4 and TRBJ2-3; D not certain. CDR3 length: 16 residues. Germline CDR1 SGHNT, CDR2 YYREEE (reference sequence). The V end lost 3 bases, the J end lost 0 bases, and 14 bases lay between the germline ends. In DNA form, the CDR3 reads TGTGCCAGCAGCTCGGCCACAGACACTAGCACAGATACGCAGTATTTT. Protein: CASSSATDTSTDTQYF.

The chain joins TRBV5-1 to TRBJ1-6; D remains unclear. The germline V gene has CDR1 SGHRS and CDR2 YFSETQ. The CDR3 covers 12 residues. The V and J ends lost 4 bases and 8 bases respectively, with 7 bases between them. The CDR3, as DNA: TGCGCCAGCAGCCTCAAGGATTCACCCCTCCACTTT. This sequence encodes CASSLKDSPLHF.

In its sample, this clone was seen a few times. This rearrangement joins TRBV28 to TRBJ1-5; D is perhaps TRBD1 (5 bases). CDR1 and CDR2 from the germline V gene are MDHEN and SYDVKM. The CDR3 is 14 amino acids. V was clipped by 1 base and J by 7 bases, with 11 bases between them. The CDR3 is CASSLLQGGQPQHF. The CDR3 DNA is TGTGCCAGCAGTTTATTGCAGGGTGGCCAGCCCCAGCATTTT.

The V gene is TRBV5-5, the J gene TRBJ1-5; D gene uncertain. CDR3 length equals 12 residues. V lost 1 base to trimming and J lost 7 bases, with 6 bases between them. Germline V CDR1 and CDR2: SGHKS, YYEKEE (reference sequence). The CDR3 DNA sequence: TGTGCCAGCAGCTTGAGTGGCCAGCCCCAGCATTTT. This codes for CASSLSGQPQHF.

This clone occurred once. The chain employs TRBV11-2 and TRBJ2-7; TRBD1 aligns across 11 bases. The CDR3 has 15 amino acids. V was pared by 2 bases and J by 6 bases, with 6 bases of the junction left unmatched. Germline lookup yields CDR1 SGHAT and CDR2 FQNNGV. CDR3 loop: CASSLRTGQGGEQYF. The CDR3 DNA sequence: TGTGCCAGCAGCTTACGTACGGGACAGGGGGGCGAGCAGTACTTC.

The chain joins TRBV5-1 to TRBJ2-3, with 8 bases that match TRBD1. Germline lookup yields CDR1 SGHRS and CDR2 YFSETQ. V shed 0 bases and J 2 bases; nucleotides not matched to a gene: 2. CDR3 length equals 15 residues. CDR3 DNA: TGCGCCAGCAGCTTGGGGACAGGGCCCACAGATACGCAGTATTTT. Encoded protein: CASSLGTGPTDTQYF.

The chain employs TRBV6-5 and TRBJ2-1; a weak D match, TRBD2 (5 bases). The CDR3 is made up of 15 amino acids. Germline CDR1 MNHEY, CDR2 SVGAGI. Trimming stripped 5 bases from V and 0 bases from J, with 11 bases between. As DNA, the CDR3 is TGTGCCAGCAGTCGGAAAGGGAGCTCCTACAATGAGCAGTTCTTC. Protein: CASSRKGSSYNEQFF.

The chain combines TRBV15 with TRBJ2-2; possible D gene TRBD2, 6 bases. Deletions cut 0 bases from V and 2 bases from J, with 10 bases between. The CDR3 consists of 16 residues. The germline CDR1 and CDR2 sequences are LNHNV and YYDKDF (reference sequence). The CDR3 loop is CATSREGSGNTGELFF. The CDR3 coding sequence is TGTGCCACCAGCAGAGAGGGTAGCGGCAACACCGGGGAGCTGTTTTTT.

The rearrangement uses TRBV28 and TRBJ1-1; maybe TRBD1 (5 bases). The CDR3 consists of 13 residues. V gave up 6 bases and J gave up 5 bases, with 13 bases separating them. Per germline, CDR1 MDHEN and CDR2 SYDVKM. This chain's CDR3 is CASSDSSRTEAFF. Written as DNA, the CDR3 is TGTGCCAGCAGCGACAGCTCTCGTACTGAAGCTTTCTTT. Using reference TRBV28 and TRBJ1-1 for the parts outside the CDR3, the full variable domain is DVKVTQSSRYLVKRTGEKVFLECVQDMDHENMFWYRQDPGLGLRLIYFSYDVKMKEKGDIPEGYSVSREKKERFSLILESASTNQTSMYLCASSDSSRTEAFFGQGTRLTVV.

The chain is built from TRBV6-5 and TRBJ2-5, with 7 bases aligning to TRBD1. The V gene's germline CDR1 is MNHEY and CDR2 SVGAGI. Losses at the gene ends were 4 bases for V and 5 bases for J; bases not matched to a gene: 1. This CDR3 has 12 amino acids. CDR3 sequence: CASSLDRETQYF. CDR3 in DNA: TGTGCCAGCAGTTTGGACAGGGAGACCCAGTACTTC.

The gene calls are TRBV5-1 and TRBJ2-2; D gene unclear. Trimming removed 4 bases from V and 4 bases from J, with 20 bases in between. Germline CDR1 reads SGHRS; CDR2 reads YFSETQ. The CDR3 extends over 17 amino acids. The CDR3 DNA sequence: TGCGCCAGCAGCGATCCACCCCGTCTGCGTCTCACCGGGGAGCTGTTTTTT. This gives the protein CASSDPPRLRLTGELFF.

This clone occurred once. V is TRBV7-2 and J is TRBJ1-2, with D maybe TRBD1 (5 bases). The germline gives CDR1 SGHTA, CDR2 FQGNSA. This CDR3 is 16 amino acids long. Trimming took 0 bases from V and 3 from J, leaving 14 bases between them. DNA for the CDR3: TGTGCCAGCAGCTTAGCGTCGGGGCAGGGCTACTATGGCTACACCTTC. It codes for CASSLASGQGYYGYTF. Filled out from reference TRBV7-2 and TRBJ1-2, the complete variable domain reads GAGVSQSPSNKVTEKGKDVELRCDPISGHTALYWYRQSLGQGLEFLIYFQGNSAPDKSGLPSDRFSAERTGGSVSTLTIQRTQQEDSAVYLCASSLASGQGYYGYTFGSGTRLTVV.

Here the CDR3 DNA reads TGTGCCAGCAGCTTCTCCCACAGGGGAGGCTATGGCTACACCTTC. It specifies CASSFSHRGGYGYTF. The V call is TRBV5-6, the J call TRBJ1-2; 7 bases fit TRBD1. The junction had 8 bases not matched to a gene; V was cut back by 2 bases and J by 4 bases. This CDR3 has 15 amino acids. Germline lookup yields CDR1 SGHDT and CDR2 YYEEEE.

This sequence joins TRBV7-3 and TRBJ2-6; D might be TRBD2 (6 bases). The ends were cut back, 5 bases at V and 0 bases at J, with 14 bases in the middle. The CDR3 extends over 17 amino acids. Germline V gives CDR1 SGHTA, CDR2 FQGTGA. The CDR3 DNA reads TGTGCCAGCAGCCCCGGGCGGGGACCCTCTGGGGCCAACGTCCTGACTTTC. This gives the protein CASSPGRGPSGANVLTF.

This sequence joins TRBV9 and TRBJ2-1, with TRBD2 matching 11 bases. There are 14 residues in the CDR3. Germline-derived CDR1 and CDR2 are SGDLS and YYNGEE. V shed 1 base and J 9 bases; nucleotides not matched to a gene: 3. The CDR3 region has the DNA TGTGCCAGCAGCGTAACTAGCGGGGGAGTTGAGCAGTTCTTC. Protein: CASSVTSGGVEQFF.

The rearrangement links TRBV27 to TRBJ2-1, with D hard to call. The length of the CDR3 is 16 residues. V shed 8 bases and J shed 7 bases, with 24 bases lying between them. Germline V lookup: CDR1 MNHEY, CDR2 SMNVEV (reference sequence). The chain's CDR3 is CASGGVRANAWNEQFF. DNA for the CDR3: TGTGCCAGCGGTGGGGTTCGGGCGAATGCTTGGAATGAGCAGTTCTTC.

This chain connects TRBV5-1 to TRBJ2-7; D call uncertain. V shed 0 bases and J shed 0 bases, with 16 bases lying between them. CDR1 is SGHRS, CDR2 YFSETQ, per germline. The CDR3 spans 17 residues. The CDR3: CASSLGPRTFTSYEQYF. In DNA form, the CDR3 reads TGCGCCAGCAGCTTGGGTCCCCGGACCTTTACCTCCTACGAGCAGTACTTC.

CDR3 nucleotide sequence: TGTGCCAGCAGCTTGCCAGGACAGTCCGCCGGGGAGCTGTTTTTT. Translated: CASSLPGQSAGELFF. This chain uses TRBV6-5 with TRBJ2-2; D perhaps matches TRBD1 (6 bases). V lost 6 bases and J lost 6, with 17 bases in between. This CDR3 is 15 amino acids long. CDR1 is MNHEY and CDR2 is SVGAGI in the germline V gene.

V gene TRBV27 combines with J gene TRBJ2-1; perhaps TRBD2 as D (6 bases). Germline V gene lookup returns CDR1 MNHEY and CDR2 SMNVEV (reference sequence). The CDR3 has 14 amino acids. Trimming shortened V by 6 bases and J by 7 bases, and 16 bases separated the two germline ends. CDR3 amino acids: CASRYRDSPNEQFF. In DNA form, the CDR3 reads TGTGCCAGCAGATACCGGGACTCACCTAATGAGCAGTTCTTC.

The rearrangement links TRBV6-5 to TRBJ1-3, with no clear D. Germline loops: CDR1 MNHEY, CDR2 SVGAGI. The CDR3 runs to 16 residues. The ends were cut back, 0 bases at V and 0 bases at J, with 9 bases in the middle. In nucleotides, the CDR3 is TGTGCCAGCAGTTACTCCCCTTCGGGCTCTGGAAACACCATATATTTT. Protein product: CASSYSPSGSGNTIYF.

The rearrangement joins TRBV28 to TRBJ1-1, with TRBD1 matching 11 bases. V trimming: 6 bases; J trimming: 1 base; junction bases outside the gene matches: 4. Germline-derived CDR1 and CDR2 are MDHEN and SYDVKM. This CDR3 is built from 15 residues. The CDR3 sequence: CASRDRGRGNTEAFF. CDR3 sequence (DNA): TGTGCCAGCAGGGACAGGGGGCGGGGGAACACTGAAGCTTTCTTT.

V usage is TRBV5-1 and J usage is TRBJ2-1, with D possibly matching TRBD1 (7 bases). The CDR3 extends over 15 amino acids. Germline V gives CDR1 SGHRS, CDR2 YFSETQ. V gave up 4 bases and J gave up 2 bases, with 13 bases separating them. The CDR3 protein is CASSRGTAAYNEQFF. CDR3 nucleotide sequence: TGCGCCAGCAGCCGCGGGACAGCCGCCTACAATGAGCAGTTCTTC. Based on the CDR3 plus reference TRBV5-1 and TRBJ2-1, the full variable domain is KAGVTQTPRYLIKTRGQQVTLSCSPISGHRSVSWYQQTPGQGLQFLFEYFSETQRNKGNFPGRFSGRQFSNSRSEMNVSTLELGDSALYLCASSRGTAAYNEQFFGPGTRLTVL.

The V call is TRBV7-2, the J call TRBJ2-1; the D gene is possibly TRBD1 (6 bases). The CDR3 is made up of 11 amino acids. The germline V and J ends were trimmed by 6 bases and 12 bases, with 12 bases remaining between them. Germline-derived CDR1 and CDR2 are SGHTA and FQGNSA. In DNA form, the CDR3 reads TGTGCCAGCAGAGCTGGGACACTGCAGTTCTTC. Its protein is CASRAGTLQFF. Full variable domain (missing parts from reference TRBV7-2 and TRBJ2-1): GAGVSQSPSNKVTEKGKDVELRCDPISGHTALYWYRQSLGQGLEFLIYFQGNSAPDKSGLPSDRFSAERTGGSVSTLTIQRTQQEDSAVYLCASRAGTLQFFGPGTRLTVL.

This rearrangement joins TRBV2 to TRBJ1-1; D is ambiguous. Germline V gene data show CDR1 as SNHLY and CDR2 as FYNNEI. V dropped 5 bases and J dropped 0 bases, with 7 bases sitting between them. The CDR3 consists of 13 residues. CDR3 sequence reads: CASSLDMNTEAFF. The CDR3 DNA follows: TGTGCCAGCAGTCTCGACATGAACACTGAAGCTTTCTTT.